The clone carrying this TCR beta chain was recorded only once. These data come from a study of blood T cell repertoires in COVID-19. Study details: Samples of COVID-19 (acute and convalescent) were obtained from the United States, Italy and Spain.

The CDR3 loop spans 14 amino acids. The germline V and J ends were trimmed by 8 bases and 2 bases, with 15 bases remaining between them. Germline assignment: CDR1 MNHEY and CDR2 SVGAGI. Original data processing: Cell counts per sample came from amplifying reference gene primers. The repertoire was sequenced with immunoSEQ multiplex PCR; TCRdb's copy has only in-frame clones and lacks some. That table furnishes V, J and clone size, whereas the DNA furnished D and trimming. The sample includes some 60,000 clones, roughly 92% of them seen just once. The chain couples TRBV6-5 to TRBJ2-5, with a tentative D call TRBD1 (6 bases). The clonotype comes from a human donor in a cohort sampled during active COVID-19. The source material was peripheral blood. The DNA for the CDR3 is TGTGCCAGCGGCCAGGGGTACCGACAAGAGACCCAGTACTTC. It translates to CASGQGYRQETQYF.